Detailed here is one T cell receptor beta chain. No antigen is known for it. This CDR3 has 16 amino acids. J was trimmed by 5 bases and V by 10 bases; bases with no gene match: 11. Germline CDR1 is ENHRY and CDR2 is SYGVKD. The data originate from a study of memory CD4+ T cells and cytomegalovirus serostatus. Study findings and constraints: The CMV-associated TCR signature appears largely within the CD4+ memory repertoire. Repertoires predicted CMV serostatus with median bootstrapped AUC of roughly 0.96.

Single viable CD3+CD4+CD8-CD45RO+ cells were sorted as the memory CD4+ T cells. Positive selection with CD4 microbeads enriched total CD4+ T cells. Measured with immunoSEQ multiplex PCR; TCRdb has only the in-frame clones, and not every one. Of 50,000 to 75,000 clones in the sample, around four fifths were seen once. The genes are TRBV10-3 and TRBJ2-3; TRBD2 agrees at 14 bases. The specimen sequenced was memory CD4+ T cells from blood. This clonotype was obtained from an adult in good health and CMV-seronegative. CDR3 DNA: TGTGCCACCGACCCGGGACTAGCGGGAGTTCGAGATACGCAGTATTTT. Translated: CATDPGLAGVRDTQYF.